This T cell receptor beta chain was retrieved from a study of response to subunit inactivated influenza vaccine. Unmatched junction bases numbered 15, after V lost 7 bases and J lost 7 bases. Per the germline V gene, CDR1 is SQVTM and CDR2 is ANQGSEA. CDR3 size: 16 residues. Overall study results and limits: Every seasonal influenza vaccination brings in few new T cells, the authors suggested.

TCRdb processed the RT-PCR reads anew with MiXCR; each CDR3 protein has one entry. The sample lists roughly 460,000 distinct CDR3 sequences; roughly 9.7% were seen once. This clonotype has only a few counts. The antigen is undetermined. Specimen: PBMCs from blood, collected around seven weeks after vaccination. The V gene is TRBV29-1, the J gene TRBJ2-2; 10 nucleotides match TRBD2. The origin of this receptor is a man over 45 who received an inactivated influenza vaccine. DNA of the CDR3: TGCAGCGCCACGATCCCTAGCGGGAGTTGGGGCGGGGAGCTGTTTTTT. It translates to CSATIPSGSWGGELFF.